The rows below give T cell receptor beta chains drawn from one sample of a study of T-cell reconstitution after alpha-beta-depleted transplantation in children. TCRdb re-analysed the PCR reads in MiXCR, keeping a single row per CDR3 protein. The repertoire holds 150,000 to 200,000 distinct CDR3 sequences, with approximately 7% as singletons. The specimen was PBMCs from the stem cell graft donor, collected from the stem cell graft. The origin of the receptors is a human donor who donated a stem cell graft to a child with Wiskott-Aldrich syndrome. The CDR3 runs from the conserved cysteine through the conserved F or W. D genes are given only for firm matches. Where a row states a size, it is once, few, many or the class of an expanded clone; other rows omit it.

TRBJ1-4,TRBD1,TRBV2,many,TGTGCCAGCACCACTGCGGCAGGGGGACGAGAAAAACTGTTTTTT,CASTTAAGGREKLFF
TRBJ2-1,NA,TRBV18,many,TGTGCCAGCTCACCCGGGGGACAGAGCTCCTACAATGAGCAGTTCTTC,CASSPGGQSSYNEQFF
TRBJ2-1,NA,TRBV29-1,many,TGCAGCGTTGGGGGGCGGGGAAACCGGAATGAGCAGTTCTTC,CSVGGRGNRNEQFF
TRBJ2-1,TRBD2,TRBV20-1,many,TGCAGTGTCCCAGCGGGAGGGAGGAATGAGCAGTTCTTC,CSVPAGGRNEQFF
TRBJ2-7,NA,TRBV14,many,TGTGCCAGCAGCCAAGGAGCCCTTGAGGAGGGCTCCTACGAGCAGTACTTC,CASSQGALEEGSYEQYF
TRBJ2-7,NA,TRBV6-2/TRBV6-3,many,TGTGCCAGCAGTTACCGCGGGACTTCCTACGAGCAGTACTTC,CASSYRGTSYEQYF
TRBJ2-7,TRBD2,TRBV7-6,many,TGTGCCAGCAGCCCCCATACCAACCAGCGGGGTAGCTCCTACGAGCAGTACTTC,CASSPHTNQRGSSYEQYF
TRBJ2-2,TRBD2,TRBV12-3/TRBV12-4,NA,TGTGCCAGCAGGCCCGGGGGGGTCACCGGGGAGCTGTTTTTT,CASRPGGVTGELFF
TRBJ2-2,NA,TRBV5-5,NA,TGTGCCAGCAGCTTGGGGCTCCTCAGCTGGGTGCTGTTTTTT,CASSLGLLSWVLFF
TRBJ2-3,NA,TRBV6-4,many,TGTGCCAGCAGTGACGGGGCGGTTGATAGCACAGATACGCAGTATTTT,CASSDGAVDSTDTQYF
TRBJ1-1,NA,TRBV29-1,many,TGCAGCGCCCTCGCCGGGAACACTGAAGCTTTCTTT,CSALAGNTEAFF
TRBJ1-1,TRBD1,TRBV5-1,many,TGCGCCAGCAGCTTGGAGGGGGCAATGAACACTGAAGCTTTCTTT,CASSLEGAMNTEAFF
TRBJ2-5,TRBD2,TRBV2,many,TGTGTCTGGGGAGGGAACCCCCGCAACCAAGAGACCCAGTACTTC,CVWGGNPRNQETQYF
TRBJ2-2,TRBD2,TRBV24-1,many,TGTGCCACCAGTGATTTGACAGCGGGAGTATCCGGGGAGCTGTTTTTT,CATSDLTAGVSGELFF
TRBJ1-2,TRBD1,TRBV12-3/TRBV12-4,many,TGTGCCAGCAGTGCCCTTGACAGGGTGTGGGGCTACACCTTC,CASSALDRVWGYTF
TRBJ2-1,NA,TRBV20-1,many,TGCAGTGCTAGAAATGATCGGGGACACAATGAGCAGTTCTTC,CSARNDRGHNEQFF
TRBJ1-5,TRBD1,TRBV30,many,TGTGCCTGGAGTGTACTTCCGGGACAGGGGTACAATCAGCCCCAGCATTTT,CAWSVLPGQGYNQPQHF
TRBJ2-5,TRBD2,TRBV12-3/TRBV12-4,many,TGTGCCAGCAGTTTAGGGGGAAGGACTAGCGGGGTTAGTGAGACCCAGTACTTC,CASSLGGRTSGVSETQYF
TRBJ1-2,NA,TRBV25-1,many,TGTGCCAGCAGTGAATGGGGGGGGCCTTATGGCTACACCTTC,CASSEWGGPYGYTF
TRBJ1-1,NA,TRBV6-5,many,TGTGCCAGCAGTTACTCGAGGGCCAGACAGAACACTGAAGCTTTCTTT,CASSYSRARQNTEAFF
TRBJ1-2,TRBD1,TRBV5-1,few,TGCGCCAGCAGCTCCCGGGACAGGGACACCTCTAACTATGGCTACACCTTC,CASSSRDRDTSNYGYTF
TRBJ1-1,TRBD1,TRBV5-1,NA,TGCGCCAGCAGCTTTTCCGGGACAGGCCGTTTAAGGACTGAAGCTTTCTTT,CASSFSGTGRLRTEAFF
TRBJ2-2,TRBD1,TRBV5-1,many,TGCGCCAGCAGCTCCGTGCAGGGGGACGGGGAGCTGTTTTTT,CASSSVQGDGELFF
TRBJ2-1,TRBD2,TRBV3-1,few,TGTGCCAGCAGGGGACTAGCGGGGCCCGATGAGCAGTTCTTC,CASRGLAGPDEQFF
TRBJ2-2,NA,TRBV5-1,NA,TGCGCCAGCAGCTTGGTCGCAGGGTACACCGGGGAGCTGTTTTTT,CASSLVAGYTGELFF
TRBJ2-1,TRBD2,TRBV6-5,many,TGTGCCAGCAGTTACCCCCGGGTTAGCGGGGGGGCTCGCAATGAGCAGTTCTTC,CASSYPRVSGGARNEQFF
TRBJ2-7,TRBD2,TRBV12-3/TRBV12-4,many,TGTGCCAGCGGCGAGGGGCGGGAGGGCCGGTACGAGCAGTACTTC,CASGEGREGRYEQYF
TRBJ2-3,NA,TRBV20-1,many,TGCAGTGCTAGAGATCAGTGGGAGGGGGCAGATACGCAGTATTTT,CSARDQWEGADTQYF
TRBJ1-2,NA,TRBV7-9,many,TGTGCCAGCAGCTTAGGATTTGGGGGGCTGGAGTATGGCTACACCTTC,CASSLGFGGLEYGYTF
TRBJ2-7,TRBD1,TRBV20-1,many,TGCAGTGCTAGAGAAGCATATTGGGGACAGAGCTCCTACGAGCAGTACTTC,CSAREAYWGQSSYEQYF
TRBJ2-1,NA,TRBV3-1,many,TGTGCCAGCAGCCAAGAGCTTCGCATGGGGAATGAGCAGTTCTTC,CASSQELRMGNEQFF
TRBJ1-2,NA,TRBV15,many,TGTGCCACCAGCAAGCACCGGGGGACTGACTATGGCTACACCTTC,CATSKHRGTDYGYTF
TRBJ2-1,NA,TRBV6-2/TRBV6-3,many,TGTGCCAGCAGTTACACAGAGAGCTCCTACAATGAGCAGTTCTTC,CASSYTESSYNEQFF
TRBJ1-4,NA,TRBV9,many,TGTGCCAGCAGCAAAATAGCGAGTGGAGAAAAACTGTTTTTT,CASSKIASGEKLFF
TRBJ1-1,NA,TRBV2,many,TGTGCCAGCAGTCGTTCACCGGGGAACACTGAAGCTTTCTTT,CASSRSPGNTEAFF
TRBJ1-2,NA,TRBV6-5,many,TGTGCCAGCAGTTACGCCAGGGCTAACTATGGCTACACCTTC,CASSYARANYGYTF
TRBJ1-1,TRBD1,TRBV12-3/TRBV12-4,many,TGTGCCAGCAGTTTTCACCGACAGGGGGCAGGGAGGAGCTTT,CASSFHRQGAGRSF
TRBJ2-7,TRBD2,TRBV7-9,few,TGTGCCAGCAGCTCACTAGCGAGGGCCGCCCCCGAGCAGTACTTC,CASSSLARAAPEQYF
TRBJ2-7,NA,TRBV7-2,many,TGTGCCAGCAGGATATTTGATCTAGCGTCCGAGCAGTACTTC,CASRIFDLASEQYF
TRBJ2-7,NA,TRBV4-3,NA,TGCGCCAGCAGCCAAGATTTTGCTAGCCCCGAGCAGTACTTC,CASSQDFASPEQYF
TRBJ1-2,NA,TRBV29-1,many,TGCAGTTCCTTTCGTGCCGAGTCCTATGGCTACACCTTC,CSSFRAESYGYTF
TRBJ2-1,NA,TRBV12-3/TRBV12-4,many,TGTGCCAGCAGTCCCCCCGGTAGCGGTGCCTACAATGAGCAGTTCTTC,CASSPPGSGAYNEQFF
TRBJ2-7,NA,TRBV30,NA,TGTGCCTGGAGCTCACTCGGGCCCTACGAGCAGTACTTC,CAWSSLGPYEQYF
TRBJ1-6,NA,TRBV18,NA,TGTGCCAGCTCACCCAGGGTTGATTCACCCCTCCACTTT,CASSPRVDSPLHF
TRBJ2-7,NA,TRBV14,NA,TGTGCCAGCAGCCAAGTCCGGGGATTCTCCTACGAGCAGTACTTC,CASSQVRGFSYEQYF
TRBJ2-5,NA,TRBV20-1,many,TGCAGTGCTACCAGACAGTACAGCAAAGAGACCCAGTACTTC,CSATRQYSKETQYF
TRBJ2-1,NA,TRBV20-1,many,TGCAGTGCTAGAGACAGGGTCAAGTCCTACAATGAGCAGTTCTTC,CSARDRVKSYNEQFF
TRBJ2-1,TRBD2,TRBV6-5,many,TGTGCCAGCAGTTACTCTGATGTGTCTAGCGGTTACAATGAGCAGTTCTTC,CASSYSDVSSGYNEQFF
TRBJ1-2,TRBD1,TRBV6-5,few,TGTGCCAGCAGTTACTCGATGCAGGGGGCGAAGGGCTACACCTTC,CASSYSMQGAKGYTF
TRBJ2-2,NA,TRBV28,NA,TGTGCCAGCAGTTATAACGCCAGATCCGGGGAGCTGTTTTTT,CASSYNARSGELFF
TRBJ1-5,NA,TRBV2,NA,TGTGCCAGCAGTGGTCCAGGGATTAATAGCAATCAGCCCCAGCATTTT,CASSGPGINSNQPQHF
TRBJ1-6,NA,TRBV5-1,many,TGCGCCAGCAGCTTGGGAACTTCGGCTCGGACATTAACTTTTTCACCCCTCCACTTT,CASSLGTSARTLTFSPLHF
TRBJ2-2,NA,TRBV3-1,many,TGTGCCAGCAGCCAACACGAGCTCACCGGGGAGCTGTTTTTT,CASSQHELTGELFF
TRBJ2-1,NA,TRBV7-9,NA,TGTGCCAGCGTCCCACCCAGCGGGGAGCAGTTCTTC,CASVPPSGEQFF